A single sample gave rise to the 28 T cell receptor beta chains below, sequenced in a study of radiation and T cells in renal cell carcinoma. Stated time point: baseline pretreatment blood. Sample treatment: 15 Gy SBRT to primary tumor, nephrectomy 4 weeks later. The table came from immunoSEQ multiplex PCR; TCRdb's copy has only in-frame clones and leaves some out. Of some 150,000 clones in the sample, less than 85% were seen once. The source material was blood, sampled from a patient whose treatment included radiotherapy and nephrectomy. These receptors were taken from a woman between 50 and 59 years old with renal cell carcinoma.

Comments on this clone: A read error may account for a junction end that differs from germline. V and J are TRBV5-4 and TRBJ2-7, with D possibly being TRBD1 or TRBD2 (5 bases each). Germline V gives CDR1 SGHNT, CDR2 YYREEE (reference sequence). The CDR3 is 14 amino acids. Written as DNA, the CDR3 is TGTGCCAGAAGCTTTTTTAGGGATGGGGGAGAGCAGTACTTC. Amino acid sequence: CARSFFRDGGEQYF.

The chain recombines TRBV5-1 with TRBJ1-1; D is uncertain. Trimming stripped 2 bases from V and 5 bases from J, with 10 bases between. CDR1 is SGHRS and CDR2 is YFSETQ in the germline V gene. The CDR3 loop spans 13 amino acids. The chain's CDR3 is CASSFDVGTEAFF. CDR3 in DNA: TGCGCCAGCAGCTTCGACGTGGGAACTGAAGCTTTCTTT. Together with reference TRBV5-1 and TRBJ1-1, the CDR3 gives the full variable domain: KAGVTQTPRYLIKTRGQQVTLSCSPISGHRSVSWYQQTPGQGLQFLFEYFSETQRNKGNFPGRFSGRQFSNSRSEMNVSTLELGDSALYLCASSFDVGTEAFFGQGTRLTVV.

V is TRBV6-5 and J is TRBJ2-7; 7 bases are shared with TRBD1. CDR3 size: 15 residues. V was clipped by 0 bases and J by 1 base; unmatched bases: 3. Germline V lookup: CDR1 MNHEY, CDR2 SVGAGI. The CDR3 sequence: CASSYSGDSSYEQYF. The CDR3 DNA reads as TGTGCCAGCAGTTACTCAGGGGACAGTTCCTACGAGCAGTACTTC.

The chain couples TRBV6-5 to TRBJ1-2, with D possibly matching TRBD1 (6 bases). The length of the CDR3 is 16 residues. The V gene's germline CDR1 is MNHEY and CDR2 SVGAGI. V lost 0 bases to trimming and J lost 0 bases, with 11 bases between them. The CDR3 protein is CASSYSGAYTNYGYTF. The CDR3 region has the DNA TGTGCCAGCAGTTACTCGGGGGCGTACACTAACTATGGCTACACCTTC.

The chain carries TRBV6-6 and TRBJ2-3; 8 positions match TRBD1. CDR1 and CDR2 (germline): MNHNY, SVGAGI (reference sequence). Trimming cost V 6 bases and J 4 bases; bases outside gene matches: 9. This CDR3 region has 15 residues. In DNA form, the CDR3 reads TGTGCCAGCAGCCCGCGTCAGGGGGCCGCAGATACGCAGTATTTT. Its translation: CASSPRQGAADTQYF.

The rearrangement joins TRBV27 to TRBJ2-5, with D perhaps matching TRBD1 (6 bases). Germline assignment: CDR1 MNHEY and CDR2 SMNVEV (reference sequence). Between the trimmed V and J ends, which lost 2 bases and 1 base, there was a span of 11 bases. CDR3 length: 15 residues. The CDR3 coding sequence is TGTGCCAGCAGTTTAGGGGGACACTCCCAAGAGACCCAGTACTTC. Translating it yields CASSLGGHSQETQYF.

This chain connects TRBV10-1 to TRBJ2-3; D possibly corresponds to TRBD1 (6 bases). Germline CDR1 is WNHNN and CDR2 is SYGVQD (reference sequence). V dropped 6 bases and J dropped 0 bases, with 13 bases sitting between them. CDR3 length: 15 amino acids. CDR3 DNA: TGCGCCAGCAGCGTTGGACAGATTAGCACAGATACGCAGTATTTT. It is translated as CASSVGQISTDTQYF.

The V call is TRBV7-2, the J call TRBJ2-7; no clear D gene. Germline values: CDR1 SGHTA, CDR2 FQGNSA. The V end lost 2 bases, the J end lost 6 bases, and 14 bases lay between the germline ends. The CDR3 spans 14 residues. The CDR3 sequence: CASSLSWAAPEQYF. DNA of the CDR3: TGTGCCAGCAGCTTAAGCTGGGCTGCTCCCGAGCAGTACTTC.

The V call is TRBV18, the J call TRBJ2-1, with TRBD2 as a possible D gene (6 bases). Germline V lookup: CDR1 KGHSH, CDR2 LQKENI. The CDR3 runs 14 residues. The germline V and J ends were trimmed by 3 bases and 6 bases, with 12 bases remaining between them. CDR3 sequence: CASSPTGASNEQFF. CDR3 DNA sequence: TGTGCCAGCTCACCGACGGGAGCCAGCAATGAGCAGTTCTTC.

This chain connects TRBV11-2 to TRBJ2-2; TRBD1 matches 9 bases. Losses at the gene ends were 4 bases for V and 2 bases for J; bases not matched to a gene: 5. This CDR3 contains 16 residues. CDR1 and CDR2 from the germline V gene are SGHAT and FQNNGV. The CDR3 reads CASSSRTGVNTGELFF. The CDR3 DNA reads TGTGCCAGCAGCTCGAGGACAGGGGTAAACACCGGGGAGCTGTTTTTT.

The genes are TRBV7-2 and TRBJ2-7; D assignment may be TRBD1 or TRBD2 (5 bases each). V lost 5 bases and J lost 5, with 16 bases in between. Looked up from germline, CDR1 is SGHTA and CDR2 is FQGNSA. The length of the CDR3 is 14 residues. CDR3: CASSRHRGENEQYF. CDR3 nucleotides: TGTGCCAGCAGCCGGCACCGAGGGGAGAACGAGCAGTACTTC.

The chain couples TRBV29-1 to TRBJ1-2; TRBD1 agrees at 8 bases. With 4 bases clipped from V and 0 bases from J, the junction kept 10 bases outside the gene matches. This CDR3 contains 16 residues. Germline CDR1 SQVTM, CDR2 ANQGSEA. CDR3 in amino acids: CSVATGTGATNYGYTF. Written as DNA, the CDR3 is TGCAGCGTTGCCACGGGGACAGGCGCCACTAACTATGGCTACACCTTC. Combining the CDR3 with reference TRBV29-1 and TRBJ1-2 gives the whole variable domain SAVISQKPSRDICQRGTSLTIQCQVDSQVTMMFWYRQQPGQSLTLIATANQGSEATYESGFVIDKFPISRPNLTFSTLTVSNMSPEDSSIYLCSVATGTGATNYGYTFGSGTRLTVV.

The rearrangement uses TRBV5-1 and TRBJ2-2; 9 bases map to TRBD1. Germline trimming cut 0 bases from V and 5 bases from J; bases unmatched to any gene: 8. The CDR3 loop spans 17 amino acids. Germline CDR1 SGHRS, CDR2 YFSETQ. The CDR3 sequence is CASSLDIPGQGTGELFF. The CDR3 coding sequence is TGCGCCAGCAGCTTGGATATACCGGGACAGGGAACCGGGGAGCTGTTTTTT.

The chain carries TRBV4-3 and TRBJ1-6; D unclear. The germline gives CDR1 LGHNA, CDR2 YSLEER. The CDR3 totals 17 residues. The germline V and J ends were trimmed by 0 bases and 3 bases, with 12 bases remaining between them. The CDR3 region has the DNA TGCGCCAGCAGCCAAGATCTACCGGGAAACTATAATTCACCCCTCCACTTT. Translated, it gives CASSQDLPGNYNSPLHF.

The V call is TRBV7-8, the J call TRBJ2-3; 8 nucleotides line up with TRBD2. The CDR3 sequence is 17 residues long. Looked up from germline, CDR1 is SGHVS and CDR2 is FQNEAQ. V shed 1 base and J 0 bases; nucleotides not matched to a gene: 6. The CDR3 sequence is CASSLVAGSFSTDTQYF. The CDR3, as DNA: TGTGCCAGCAGCTTAGTAGCGGGGAGCTTTAGCACAGATACGCAGTATTTT.

This rearrangement joins TRBV27 to TRBJ1-6, with D possibly being TRBD1 (5 bases). This CDR3 contains 15 residues. Germline V gives CDR1 MNHEY, CDR2 SMNVEV (reference sequence). Trimming took off 6 bases at V and 7 bases at J, with 16 bases between the two ends. DNA for the CDR3: TGTGCCAGCAGCAGAACCTGGGGGTACAATTCACCCCTCCACTTT. Encoded protein: CASSRTWGYNSPLHF.

This clone was counted between two and nine times. The chain is built from TRBV7-2 and TRBJ2-6; possible D gene TRBD1, 6 bases. This CDR3 comprises 15 residues. Per germline, CDR1 SGHTA and CDR2 FQGNSA. Trimming took 5 bases from V and 0 from J, leaving 8 bases between them. The CDR3 coding sequence is TGTGCCAGCAGCCGGACAGCCTCTGGGGCCAACGTCCTGACTTTC. It encodes CASSRTASGANVLTF. Filled out from reference TRBV7-2 and TRBJ2-6, the complete variable domain reads GAGVSQSPSNKVTEKGKDVELRCDPISGHTALYWYRQSLGQGLEFLIYFQGNSAPDKSGLPSDRFSAERTGGSVSTLTIQRTQQEDSAVYLCASSRTASGANVLTFGAGSRLTVL.

The gene calls are TRBV6-5 and TRBJ1-2; a weak D match, TRBD1 (5 bases). The germline V and J ends were trimmed by 10 bases and 8 bases, with 23 bases remaining between them. Germline V gene sequence: CDR1 MNHEY, CDR2 SVGAGI. The CDR3 is made up of 14 amino acids. CDR3 DNA sequence: TGTGCCACCCTTGGGGAAGGGGCCCCGCGCGGCTACACCTTC. As protein: CATLGEGAPRGYTF.

J is TRBJ2-5 and V is TRBV5-4; 7 bases agree with TRBD2. Germline assignment: CDR1 SGHNT and CDR2 YYREEE (reference sequence). After removal of 0 bases from V and 1 base from J, the junction contained 12 bases not matched to a gene. The CDR3 runs 18 residues. The CDR3 spells CASSLARASAGSQETQYF. The CDR3 nucleotides read TGTGCCAGCAGCTTGGCCAGAGCGTCAGCGGGGAGCCAAGAGACCCAGTACTTC.

The gene calls are TRBV10-3 and TRBJ1-1; D is undetermined. V was pared by 2 bases and J by 0 bases, with 7 bases between. The CDR3 is 14 residues long. CDR1 ENHRY and CDR2 SYGVKD come from the germline V gene. This CDR3 reads CAISEPTLNTEAFF. CDR3 DNA sequence: TGTGCCATCAGTGAGCCCACACTGAACACTGAAGCTTTCTTT.

The chain has TRBV28 and TRBJ1-2, with a possible D match to TRBD1 (5 bases). Trimming removed 5 bases at V and 8 bases at J, with 18 bases between. The germline V gene encodes CDR1 MDHEN and CDR2 SYDVKM. The CDR3 extends over 14 amino acids. CDR3 DNA: TGTGCCAGCAGTCAAGCGGGACTCGGGCTGGGCTACACCTTC. Translation gives CASSQAGLGLGYTF.

The rearrangement joins TRBV19 to TRBJ2-1, with 7 positions matching TRBD1. Germline V gives CDR1 LNHDA, CDR2 SQIVND (reference sequence). CDR3 size: 13 residues. V trimming: 7 bases; J trimming: 8 bases; junction bases outside the gene matches: 8. CDR3 in DNA: TGTGCCAGTACCTCTAGGGGGCGCGATGAGCAGTTCTTC. Translating it yields CASTSRGRDEQFF.

The gene calls are TRBV27 and TRBJ1-4; TRBD1 might be the D (5 bases). The CDR3 spans 13 residues. Germline loops: CDR1 MNHEY, CDR2 SMNVEV (reference sequence). The V gene lost 2 bases and the J gene lost 6 bases, with 7 bases spanning the gap. The DNA of the CDR3 is TGTGCCAGCAGTTTACGCAGGGATGAAAAACTGTTTTTT. Its translation: CASSLRRDEKLFF.

This clone has just one count. The chain recombines TRBV10-3 with TRBJ2-7; 11 nucleotides agree with TRBD1. Looked up from germline, CDR1 is ENHRY and CDR2 is SYGVKD. The CDR3 contains 16 residues. With 6 bases clipped from V and 3 bases from J, the junction kept 10 bases outside the gene matches. The CDR3 coding sequence is TGTGCCATCAGCATGAAAGGGGACAGGGGGTACTACGAGCAGTACTTC. Residues: CAISMKGDRGYYEQYF.

V gene TRBV5-1 combines with J gene TRBJ2-5, with D tentatively TRBD2 (5 bases). Germline lookup yields CDR1 SGHRS and CDR2 YFSETQ. The length of the CDR3 is 15 residues. V lost 4 bases, J lost 0 bases, and 13 bases lay in between. CDR3 coding DNA: TGCGCCAGCAGCAGAAATCCCGGGAACCAAGAGACCCAGTACTTC. This translates into CASSRNPGNQETQYF.

The V call is TRBV10-3, the J call TRBJ1-5; possibly TRBD1 for D (5 bases). This CDR3 region has 13 residues. Germline-derived CDR1 and CDR2 are ENHRY and SYGVKD. Trimming stripped 10 bases from V and 3 bases from J, with 13 bases between. The CDR3 sequence: CATRMDNNQPQHF. CDR3 in DNA: TGTGCCACTAGAATGGACAACAATCAGCCCCAGCATTTT.

The chain joins TRBV7-6 to TRBJ1-2; 7 bases are shared with TRBD1. The CDR3 spans 13 residues. Germline assignment: CDR1 SGHVS and CDR2 FNYEAQ. V shed 1 base, J shed 5 bases, and the junction held 1 base outside the gene matches. DNA of the CDR3: TGTGCCAGCAGCTTAGAGACAGGGTATGGCTACACCTTC. Its translation is CASSLETGYGYTF.

V is TRBV6-5 and J is TRBJ1-1; TRBD1 matches at 7 bases. CDR3 length: 15 amino acids. Germline assignment: CDR1 MNHEY and CDR2 SVGAGI. V was pared by 6 bases and J by 0 bases, with 7 bases of the junction left unmatched. CDR3 sequence reads: CASRGSTGMNTEAFF. CDR3 DNA: TGTGCCAGCAGGGGATCGACAGGGATGAACACTGAAGCTTTCTTT.